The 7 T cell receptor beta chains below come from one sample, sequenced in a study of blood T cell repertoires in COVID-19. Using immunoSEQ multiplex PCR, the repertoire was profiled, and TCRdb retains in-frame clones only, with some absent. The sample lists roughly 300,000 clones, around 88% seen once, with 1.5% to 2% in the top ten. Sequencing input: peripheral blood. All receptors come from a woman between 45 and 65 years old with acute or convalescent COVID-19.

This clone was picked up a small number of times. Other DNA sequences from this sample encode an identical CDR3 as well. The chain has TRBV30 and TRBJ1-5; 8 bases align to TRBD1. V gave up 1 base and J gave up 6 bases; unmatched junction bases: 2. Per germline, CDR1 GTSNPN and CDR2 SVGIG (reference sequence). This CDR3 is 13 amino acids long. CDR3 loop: CAWSGDRSQPQHF. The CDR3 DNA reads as TGTGCCTGGAGTGGGGACAGGAGTCAGCCCCAGCATTTT.

The chain's CDR3 is CASSPETGRSSPLHF. The CDR3 DNA follows: TGCGCCAGCAGCCCGGAGACAGGGAGGTCCTCACCCCTCCACTTT. The chain uses TRBV4-1 and TRBJ1-6; 7 positions agree with TRBD1. J lost 10 bases, V lost 4 bases, and 10 bases had no gene match. From germline, CDR1 is MGHRA and CDR2 YSYEKL. CDR3 length equals 15 residues.

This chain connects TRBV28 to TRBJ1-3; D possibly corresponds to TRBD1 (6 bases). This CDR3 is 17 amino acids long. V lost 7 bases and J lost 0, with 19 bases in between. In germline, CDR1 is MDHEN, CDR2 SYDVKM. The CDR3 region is CASTPPRTEYSGNTIYF. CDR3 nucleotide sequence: TGTGCCAGCACTCCACCCCGGACAGAATACTCTGGAAACACCATATATTTT.

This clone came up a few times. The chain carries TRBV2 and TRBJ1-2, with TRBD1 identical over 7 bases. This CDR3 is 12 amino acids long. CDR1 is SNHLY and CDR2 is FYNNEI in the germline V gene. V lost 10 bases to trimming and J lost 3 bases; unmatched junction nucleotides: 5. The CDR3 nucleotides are TGTGCCATCACAGGGGTTTACTATGGCTACACCTTC. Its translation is CAITGVYYGYTF. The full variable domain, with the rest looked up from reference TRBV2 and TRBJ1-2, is EPEVTQTPSHQVTQMGQEVILRCVPISNHLYFYWYRQILGQKVEFLVSFYNNEISEKSEIFDDQFSVERPDGSNFTLKIRSTKLEDSAMYFCAITGVYYGYTFGSGTRLTVV.

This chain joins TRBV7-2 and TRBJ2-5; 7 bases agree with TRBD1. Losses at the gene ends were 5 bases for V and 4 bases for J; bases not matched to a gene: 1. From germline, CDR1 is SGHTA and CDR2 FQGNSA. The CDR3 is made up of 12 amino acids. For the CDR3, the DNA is TGTGCCAGCAGCAGGGGGCGAGAGACCCAGTACTTC. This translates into CASSRGRETQYF.

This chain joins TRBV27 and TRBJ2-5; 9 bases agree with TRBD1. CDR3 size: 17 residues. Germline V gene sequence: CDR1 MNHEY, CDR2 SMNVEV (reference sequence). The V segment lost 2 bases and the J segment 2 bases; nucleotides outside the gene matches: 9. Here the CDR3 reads CASSLGSRDRVQETQYF. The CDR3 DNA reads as TGTGCCAGCAGTTTAGGGTCTAGGGACAGGGTACAAGAGACCCAGTACTTC.

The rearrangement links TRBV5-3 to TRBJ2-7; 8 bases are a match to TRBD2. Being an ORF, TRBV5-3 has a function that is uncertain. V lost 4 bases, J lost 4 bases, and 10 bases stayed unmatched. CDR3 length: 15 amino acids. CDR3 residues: CARSRPGTRIYEQYF. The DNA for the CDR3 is TGTGCCAGAAGCCGACCCGGGACTAGGATATACGAGCAGTACTTC.